The rows below give T cell receptor beta chains drawn from one sample of a study of T cells in Graves' hyperthyroidism and ophthalmopathy. TCRdb re-analysed the multiplex PCR reads in MiXCR, keeping a single row per CDR3 protein. The top ten hold under 10% of the sample, which has about 710,000 distinct CDR3 sequences, 16% seen once. Material for sequencing was blood. These receptors originate from a man younger than 35 with Graves' hyperthyroidism. Both conserved end residues are part of each CDR3. D genes are given only for firm matches. Where a row states a size, it is once, few, many or the class of an expanded clone; other rows omit it.

- TRBJ2-3 many TRBV7-3 CASSSGTTGTDTQYF TGTGCCAGCAGCTCCGGGACAACTGGCACAGATACGCAGTATTTT
- TRBJ2-3 - TRBV3-1 CASSQVNTDTQYF TGTGCCAGCAGCCAAGTTAACACAGATACGCAGTATTTT
- TRBJ2-1 few TRBV29-1 CSVEGGQSYNEQFF TGCAGCGTTGAAGGGGGTCAATCCTACAATGAGCAGTTCTTC
TRBD1 TRBJ1-5 - TRBV3-1 CAGSPTGTGASTVPQHF TGTGCCGGCAGCCCGACCGGGACAGGGGCCTCAACAGTTCCCCAGCACTTT
TRBD1 TRBJ2-5 many TRBV12-3/TRBV12-4 CASSSLTGTAIQETQYF TGTGCCAGCAGTTCCCTCACCGGGACAGCGATCCAAGAGACCCAGTACTTC
- TRBJ2-4 few TRBV13 CASSPGAPKNIQYF TGTGCCAGCAGCCCAGGGGCACCCAAAAACATTCAGTACTTC
- TRBJ2-5 few TRBV7-9 CASSLVAPNPQNF TGTGCCAGCAGCTTAGTTGCTCCAAATCCTCAGAACTTC
- TRBJ2-1 - TRBV20-1 CSAAGTTYNEQFF TGCAGTGCCGCTGGGACAACATACAATGAGCAGTTCTTC
TRBD2 TRBJ2-1 many TRBV12-3/TRBV12-4 CASSSSGKSSYNEQFF TGTGCCAGCAGCAGCAGCGGGAAGAGCTCCTACAATGAGCAGTTCTTC
TRBD1 TRBJ1-2 - TRBV29-1 CSARWPDRGSSTF TGCAGCGCCCGATGGCCAGACAGGGGATCTAGCACCTTC
- TRBJ2-2 few TRBV5-1 CASSSEPTGELFF TGCGCCAGCAGCTCCGAACCCACCGGGGAGCTGTTTTTT
TRBD1 TRBJ1-1 few TRBV19 CASSIHLGTGGHMNTEAFF TGTGCCAGTAGTATCCATCTAGGGACAGGGGGGCACATGAACACTGAAGCTTTCTTT
TRBD1 TRBJ1-2 - TRBV4-1 CASSHAGTVSYGYTF TGCGCCAGCAGCCACGCCGGGACAGTCTCGTATGGCTACACCTTC
TRBD1 TRBJ1-3 - TRBV7-2 CASSLLGQNSGNTIYF TGTGCCAGCAGCTTATTGGGACAGAACTCTGGAAACACCATATATTTT
- TRBJ1-2 - TRBV28 CASSWDMEYYGYTF TGTGCCAGCAGTTGGGACATGGAATACTATGGCTACACCTTC
TRBD1 TRBJ1-1 few TRBV6-2/TRBV6-3 CASSLGQGVGTEAFF TGTGCCAGCAGTTTGGGACAGGGGGTTGGCACTGAAGCTTTCTTT
- TRBJ1-2 many TRBV6-2/TRBV6-3 CASSRLEDGGYTF TGTGCCAGCAGTCGTCTGGAGGACGGTGGCTACACCTTC
- TRBJ1-1 few TRBV29-1 CPWGRVNTEAFF TGCCCGTGGGGACGAGTGAACACTGAAGCTTTCTTT
- TRBJ2-3 many TRBV29-1 CSATGRGTDTQYF TGCAGCGCTACAGGGAGGGGCACAGATACGCAGTATTTT
TRBD2 TRBJ2-2 - TRBV6-2/TRBV6-3 CASQVAGAGTGELFF TGTGCCAGCCAGGTAGCGGGAGCGGGCACCGGGGAGCTGTTTTTT
- TRBJ2-6 many TRBV7-2 CASSARERGSGANVLTF TGTGCCAGCAGCGCCAGAGAGCGCGGCTCTGGGGCCAACGTCCTGACTTTC
- TRBJ2-5 - TRBV28 CASSFSLSQETQYF TGTGCCAGCAGTTTTTCACTATCCCAAGAGACCCAGTACTTC
- TRBJ2-3 - TRBV10-3 CAISEPYSADTQYF TGTGCCATCAGTGAGCCTTACAGCGCAGATACGCAGTATTTT
- TRBJ1-1 - TRBV5-4 CASSEGVVNTEAFF TGTGCCAGCAGCGAGGGGGTGGTGAACACTGAAGCTTTCTTT
TRBD2 TRBJ2-7 - TRBV9 CASSSPGGPGSYEQYF TGTGCCAGCAGCTCCCCGGGAGGGCCCGGCTCCTACGAGCAGTACTTC
- TRBJ2-2 few TRBV6-2/TRBV6-3 CASRTSNTGELFF TGTGCCAGCAGAACATCGAACACCGGGGAGCTGTTTTTT
TRBD1 TRBJ2-5 many TRBV28 CASSTLDRGGGETQYF TGTGCCAGCAGTACCTTGGACAGGGGGGGAGGAGAGACCCAGTACTTC
- TRBJ1-5 - TRBV30 CAWSGVGLNQPQHF TGTGCCTGGAGTGGGGTAGGCCTCAATCAGCCCCAGCATTTT
- TRBJ2-5 few TRBV10-3 CAISESGPTPQETQYF TGTGCCATCAGTGAGTCAGGCCCGACCCCCCAAGAGACCCAGTACTTC
TRBD2 TRBJ2-5 many TRBV4-1 CASSLGLAGGLETQYF TGCGCCAGCAGCCTTGGACTAGCGGGAGGGCTAGAGACCCAGTACTTC
TRBD2 TRBJ2-1 few TRBV4-3 CASSQDGRAGGPYNEQFF TGCGCCAGCAGCCAAGATGGTAGAGCGGGAGGGCCGTACAATGAGCAGTTCTTC
- TRBJ1-1 - TRBV12-5 CASDPRVSEAFF TGTGCTAGTGACCCCAGGGTCTCTGAAGCTTTCTTT
TRBD1 TRBJ2-3 few TRBV28 CASRSTGEDTQYF TGTGCCAGCAGGTCAACAGGGGAGGATACGCAGTATTTT
TRBD1 TRBJ1-1 - TRBV2 CASSDVDRGRGMNTEAFF TGTGCCAGCAGTGATGTGGACAGGGGGCGAGGGATGAACACTGAAGCTTTCTTT
TRBD2 TRBJ2-3 many TRBV18 CASSPTSGRITDTQYF TGTGCCAGCTCACCTACGAGCGGGAGGATTACAGATACGCAGTATTTT
- TRBJ2-1 many TRBV7-9 CASSPLEYNEQFF TGTGCCAGCAGCCCCCTAGAATACAATGAGCAGTTCTTC
TRBD2 TRBJ2-1 many TRBV2 CASGRGYYNEQFF TGTGCCAGCGGGAGGGGCTACTACAATGAGCAGTTCTTC
- TRBJ2-7 few TRBV15 CATSRQGHEQYF TGTGCCACCAGCAGACAGGGCCACGAGCAGTACTTC
- TRBJ1-3 few TRBV30 CAWSVLRGTSGNTIYF TGTGCCTGGAGTGTACTGAGGGGGACCTCTGGAAACACCATATATTTT
- TRBJ1-2 few TRBV19 CASSIGTLGKANYGYTF TGTGCCAGTAGTATAGGGACACTTGGGAAAGCTAACTATGGCTACACCTTC
- TRBJ2-1 many TRBV6-1 CASRMGNEQFF TGTGCCAGCAGAATGGGGAATGAGCAGTTCTTC
- TRBJ2-7 many TRBV11-2 CASSLGGQAYEQYF TGTGCCAGCAGCTTAGGGGGACAAGCCTACGAGCAGTACTTC
- TRBJ1-5 - TRBV24-1 CATSVSGGGNQPQHF TGTGCCACCAGTGTATCCGGGGGTGGCAATCAGCCCCAGCATTTT
- TRBJ2-1 many TRBV11-1 CASSRDGGMNEQFF TGTGCCAGCAGTCGGGACGGCGGGATGAATGAGCAGTTCTTC
- TRBJ1-2 many TRBV2 CASIPGTGFYGYTF TGTGCCAGCATTCCCGGGACGGGTTTCTATGGCTACACCTTC
TRBD1 TRBJ1-2 - TRBV28 CASSYPGQYYGYTF TGTGCCAGCAGTTACCCGGGACAGTACTATGGCTACACCTTC
- TRBJ2-5 few TRBV28 CASSRGGGVETQYF TGTGCCAGCAGTCGAGGGGGGGGAGTAGAGACCCAGTACTTC
TRBD1 TRBJ2-7 few TRBV6-1 CASRSTGVAEQYF TGTGCCAGCAGATCAACAGGGGTAGCCGAGCAGTACTTC
- TRBJ2-7 many TRBV6-1 CASIGAPNYYEQYF TGTGCCAGCATCGGGGCCCCGAATTACTACGAGCAGTACTTC